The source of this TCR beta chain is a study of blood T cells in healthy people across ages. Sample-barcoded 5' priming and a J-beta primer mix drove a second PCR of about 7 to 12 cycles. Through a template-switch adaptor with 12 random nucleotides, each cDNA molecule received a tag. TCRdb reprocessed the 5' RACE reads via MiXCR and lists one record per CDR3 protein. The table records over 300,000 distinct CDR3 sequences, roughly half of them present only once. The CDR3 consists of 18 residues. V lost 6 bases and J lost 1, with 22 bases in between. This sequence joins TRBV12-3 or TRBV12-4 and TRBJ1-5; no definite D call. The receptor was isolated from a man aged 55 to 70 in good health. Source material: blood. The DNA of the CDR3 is TGTGCCAGCAGCACACATTTCATTGTAGGTTCGAGCAATCAGCCCCAGCATTTT. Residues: CASSTHFIVGSSNQPQHF.